This TCR beta chain stems from a study of blood T cell repertoires in COVID-19. Study information: Collection of acute and convalescent COVID-19 samples took place in the United States, Italy and Spain. The analysed material was cDNA or gDNA that came from T cells, B-cell-depleted T cells, or PBMCs.

Authors' methods: From reference gene primer amplification, estimates of nucleated cell counts were derived. Clones were read by immunoSEQ multiplex PCR, and TCRdb kept only the in-frame ones, dropping some. The V and J calls and the clone size are those of that table, but D and trimming were determined from the DNA. In the table there are about 400,000 clones, around 89% of which are singletons. There are 13 residues in the CDR3. Germline V gene sequence: CDR1 SGDLS, CDR2 YYNGEE. The V gene lost 0 bases and the J gene lost 6 bases, with 8 bases spanning the gap. The clonotype was recovered from a man aged 40-49 years with acute or convalescent COVID-19. The chain joins TRBV9 to TRBJ2-3; tentative D call: TRBD2 (6 bases). The sample consisted of peripheral blood. CDR3 region: CASSVARGDTQYF. The CDR3 nucleotides are TGTGCCAGCAGCGTAGCTCGGGGGGATACGCAGTATTTT.